The next 28 T cell receptor beta chains were all read from a single sample in a study of cytomegalovirus exposure and HLA in healthy donors. The PCR employed 60 Vbeta primers together with 13 Jbeta primers. The data were produced by immunoSEQ multiplex PCR, yet TCRdb's version contains in-frame clones alone and is incomplete. The sample shows 55,000 to 65,000 clones, about four fifths of them seen only once. Sequencing was performed on PBMCs. The receptors come from a woman between 40 and 50 years old in good health and CMV-seronegative.

This chain links TRBV15 with TRBJ2-6; 7 positions match TRBD1. With 6 bases clipped from V and 2 bases from J, the junction kept 4 bases outside the gene matches. Germline values: CDR1 LNHNV, CDR2 YYDKDF (reference sequence). The CDR3 is 15 residues long. The CDR3 spells CATRSTGTGANVLTF. The CDR3 nucleotides are TGTGCCACCAGGTCGACAGGGACTGGGGCCAACGTCCTGACTTTC.

The chain carries TRBV18 and TRBJ2-7, with D perhaps matching TRBD2 (5 bases). This CDR3 contains 14 residues. Germline V lookup: CDR1 KGHSH, CDR2 LQKENI. Deletions cut 2 bases from V and 2 bases from J, with 10 bases between. The CDR3 loop reads CASSPSSGTYEQYF. The CDR3, as DNA: TGTGCCAGCTCACCAAGCTCGGGAACCTACGAGCAGTACTTC.

Only one count was recorded for this clone. This sequence joins TRBV6-4 and TRBJ2-1, with 7 bases lining up with TRBD1. Germline CDR1 reads MRHNA; CDR2 reads SNTAGT. The V gene end was trimmed by 3 bases and the J gene end by 5 bases; junction bases not matched to a gene: 7. The CDR3 contains 15 residues. CDR3 in DNA: TGTGCCAGCAGTGAGTACACAGGGGTCCACAATGAGCAGTTCTTC. Its protein is CASSEYTGVHNEQFF.

This clone turned up a few times. The chain employs TRBV5-1 and TRBJ2-7, with D maybe TRBD1 (6 bases). The CDR3 sequence is 15 residues long. CDR1 and CDR2 from the germline V gene are SGHRS and YFSETQ. Trimming took off 2 bases at V and 4 bases at J, with 16 bases between the two ends. The CDR3 coding sequence is TGCGCCAGCAGCTTTGACAGGACCGGTTCTTACGAGCAGTACTTC. Protein sequence: CASSFDRTGSYEQYF.

This chain uses TRBV2 with TRBJ2-1, with 8 bases that match TRBD2. V gave up 7 bases and J gave up 2 bases; unmatched junction bases: 4. CDR3 length equals 14 residues. Germline V gene data show CDR1 as SNHLY and CDR2 as FYNNEI. This chain's CDR3 is CASKDSGTYNEQFF. The CDR3 DNA is TGTGCCAGCAAAGATAGCGGGACCTACAATGAGCAGTTCTTC. The full variable domain, rest sourced from reference TRBV2 and TRBJ2-1, is EPEVTQTPSHQVTQMGQEVILRCVPISNHLYFYWYRQILGQKVEFLVSFYNNEISEKSEIFDDQFSVERPDGSNFTLKIRSTKLEDSAMYFCASKDSGTYNEQFFGPGTRLTVL.

The V and J genes are TRBV6-1 and TRBJ1-5; D is ambiguous. Germline loops: CDR1 MNHNS, CDR2 SASEGT. The CDR3 runs 13 residues. The V end lost 4 bases, the J end lost 1 base, and 5 bases lay between the germline ends. In nucleotides, the CDR3 is TGTGCCAGCAGTGTCGGGAGCAATCAGCCCCAGCATTTT. This translates into CASSVGSNQPQHF.

J is TRBJ1-1 and V is TRBV5-8; no clear D gene. CDR3 length: 12 amino acids. The V and J ends lost 0 bases and 8 bases respectively, with 8 bases between them. Germline V gene lookup returns CDR1 SGHTS and CDR2 YDEGEE. CDR3 nucleotide sequence: TGTGCCAGCAGCTTGGGCAGAATAGAAGCTTTCTTT. The encoded protein is CASSLGRIEAFF.

The chain has TRBV6-1 and TRBJ2-7; TRBD2 is a possible D gene (5 bases). V shed 8 bases and J shed 0 bases, with 11 bases lying between them. The germline CDR1 and CDR2 sequences are MNHNS and SASEGT. The CDR3 loop spans 13 amino acids. CDR3: CASLGGVSYEQYF. CDR3 in DNA: TGTGCCAGCCTAGGAGGCGTCTCCTACGAGCAGTACTTC.

This chain uses TRBV27 with TRBJ2-3; D is ambiguous. V was shortened by 6 bases and J by 4 bases, with 14 bases between the two germline ends. From germline, CDR1 is MNHEY and CDR2 SMNVEV (reference sequence). The CDR3 is made up of 14 amino acids. CDR3 residues: CASRGLASPDTQYF. Here the CDR3 DNA reads TGTGCCAGCAGGGGCCTCGCCTCCCCAGATACGCAGTATTTT.

The chain couples TRBV5-1 to TRBJ1-2; D is perhaps TRBD1 (6 bases). The CDR3 totals 14 residues. Trimming removed 3 bases from V and 4 bases from J, with 13 bases in between. Germline CDR1 SGHRS, CDR2 YFSETQ. CDR3: CASSSQGSSYGYTF. The CDR3 nucleotides are TGCGCCAGCAGCTCTCAGGGGTCAAGCTATGGCTACACCTTC.

The chain carries TRBV29-1 and TRBJ2-3; TRBD2 is a possible D gene (6 bases). CDR1 SQVTM and CDR2 ANQGSEA come from the germline V gene. The CDR3 spans 13 residues. V was clipped by 4 bases and J by 2 bases, with 10 bases between them. The CDR3 sequence is CSVVGGYTDTQYF. In nucleotides, the CDR3 is TGCAGCGTTGTCGGGGGTTACACAGATACGCAGTATTTT.

The chain joins TRBV5-1 to TRBJ2-1; 8 nucleotides line up with TRBD2. The V and J ends lost 1 base and 2 bases, in that order; junction bases with no gene match: 5. Germline V gene data show CDR1 as SGHRS and CDR2 as YFSETQ. CDR3 length: 16 residues. CDR3 amino acids: CASSLSSGGAYNEQFF. Here the CDR3 DNA reads TGCGCCAGCAGCTTGAGTTCCGGGGGGGCCTACAATGAGCAGTTCTTC.

The V and J genes are TRBV4-2 and TRBJ2-7; 11 bases align to TRBD2. The V segment lost 1 base and the J segment 5 bases; nucleotides outside the gene matches: 10. Germline V gene data show CDR1 as LGHNA and CDR2 as YNFKEQ. CDR3 size: 17 residues. CDR3 amino acids: CASSQGSSGRRSNEQYF. The CDR3 nucleotides read TGTGCCAGCAGCCAAGGGTCTAGCGGGAGGAGGAGTAACGAGCAGTACTTC.

This rearrangement joins TRBV2 to TRBJ2-2; D might be TRBD1 (6 bases). This CDR3 is 14 amino acids long. The germline V gene encodes CDR1 SNHLY and CDR2 FYNNEI. V dropped 7 bases and J dropped 3 bases, with 12 bases sitting between them. The CDR3 sequence: CASTPNRDTGELFF. The CDR3 DNA follows: TGTGCCAGCACCCCAAACAGGGACACCGGGGAGCTGTTTTTT.

V gene TRBV28 combines with J gene TRBJ2-5, with 8 bases fitting TRBD2. Germline V lookup: CDR1 MDHEN, CDR2 SYDVKM. This CDR3 is built from 14 residues. The V and J ends lost 6 bases and 1 base, in that order; junction bases with no gene match: 4. The CDR3 DNA sequence: TGTGCCAGCAGCCTGACTAGCGCCCAAGAGACCCAGTACTTC. Translated: CASSLTSAQETQYF.

The chain employs TRBV7-6 and TRBJ1-1; 8 bases align to TRBD1. The germline CDR1 and CDR2 sequences are SGHVS and FNYEAQ. J was trimmed by 5 bases and V by 5 bases; bases with no gene match: 10. This CDR3 has 15 residues. The CDR3 loop is CASSLDHTGGTEAFF. DNA for the CDR3: TGTGCCAGCAGCCTCGATCATACAGGGGGAACTGAAGCTTTCTTT.

The rearrangement links TRBV9 to TRBJ1-3; perhaps TRBD1 as D (6 bases). Germline CDR1 reads SGDLS; CDR2 reads YYNGEE. V was shortened by 3 bases and J by 2 bases, with 18 bases between the two germline ends. The CDR3 length is 17 residues. In nucleotides, the CDR3 is TGTGCCAGCAGCGCCCCACAATCGGACAGAACTGGAAACACCATATATTTT. It yields the protein CASSAPQSDRTGNTIYF.

The chain is built from TRBV19 and TRBJ2-7; weak D call: TRBD2 (5 bases). The V end was cut by 5 bases, the J end by 3 bases, with 11 bases between. The CDR3 runs 13 residues. Germline V gives CDR1 LNHDA, CDR2 SQIVND (reference sequence). Here the CDR3 reads CASSLRAGYEQYF. The CDR3 DNA sequence: TGTGCCAGTAGTCTTCGGGCGGGCTACGAGCAGTACTTC.

This chain links TRBV4-3 with TRBJ2-3; maybe TRBD2 (5 bases). V lost 1 base to trimming and J lost 2 bases, with 13 bases between them. Germline V gene lookup returns CDR1 LGHNA and CDR2 YSLEER. The CDR3 contains 16 residues. CDR3 in amino acids: CASSQASGGPTDTQYF. In nucleotides, the CDR3 is TGCGCCAGCAGCCAAGCCTCGGGCGGGCCCACAGATACGCAGTATTTT.

In this sample, this clone turned up once. This chain links TRBV9 with TRBJ1-6, with D possibly TRBD1 on 5 matching bases. V lost 3 bases to trimming and J lost 9 bases, with 16 bases between them. This CDR3 has 15 residues. The germline V gene encodes CDR1 SGDLS and CDR2 YYNGEE. The CDR3 DNA reads TGTGCCAGCAGCGCGCGGCAGGGCATGAGTTCACCCCTCCACTTT. This translates into CASSARQGMSSPLHF.

V usage is TRBV6-1 and J usage is TRBJ1-4, with TRBD1 as a possible D gene (5 bases). The CDR3 runs to 15 residues. Trimming pared 1 base from V and 8 bases from J, leaving 14 bases between. Per the germline V gene, CDR1 is MNHNS and CDR2 is SASEGT. The CDR3 bases are TGTGCCAGCAGTGAAGTGGACACCGGATGGGAAAAACTGTTTTTT. This sequence encodes CASSEVDTGWEKLFF.

This chain connects TRBV7-9 to TRBJ2-7; no reliable D call. The germline gives CDR1 SEHNR, CDR2 FQNEAQ (reference sequence). V was cut by 1 base and J by 0 bases, with 7 bases left in between. This CDR3 contains 14 residues. Here the CDR3 reads CASSLEQNSYEQYF. The CDR3 bases are TGTGCCAGCAGCTTAGAACAGAACTCCTACGAGCAGTACTTC.

The chain links TRBV27 to TRBJ2-3, with 11 bases aligning to TRBD1. This CDR3 is 17 amino acids long. Germline lookup yields CDR1 MNHEY and CDR2 SMNVEV (reference sequence). J was trimmed by 3 bases and V by 1 base; bases with no gene match: 6. DNA of the CDR3: TGTGCCAGCAGTTTATTGGGGACAGGGGGTTGGACAGATACGCAGTATTTT. It specifies CASSLLGTGGWTDTQYF.

V gene TRBV27 combines with J gene TRBJ2-1; 7 nucleotides match TRBD1. V lost 6 bases, J lost 7 bases, and 3 bases stayed unmatched. The CDR3 has 12 residues. CDR1 is MNHEY, CDR2 SMNVEV, per germline (reference sequence). This CDR3 reads CASRLQGNEQFF. The CDR3 DNA is TGTGCCAGCAGGCTACAGGGGAATGAGCAGTTCTTC.

This CDR3 reads CASSGGSTYNEQFF. In DNA form, the CDR3 reads TGCGCCAGCAGCGGGGGGAGCACCTACAATGAGCAGTTCTTC. The rearrangement uses TRBV10-1 and TRBJ2-1, with 7 bases identical to TRBD2. CDR3 length equals 14 residues. J lost 2 bases, V lost 6 bases, and 4 bases had no gene match. The germline V gene has CDR1 WNHNN and CDR2 SYGVQD (reference sequence).

This clone was seen more than once but under ten times. The CDR3 protein is CASSRPGLAGARNEQFF. As DNA, the CDR3 is TGTGCCAGCAGCAGACCGGGACTAGCGGGAGCCAGGAATGAGCAGTTCTTC. The V gene is TRBV7-6, the J gene TRBJ2-1; 14 bases line up with TRBD2. J lost 7 bases, V lost 5 bases, and 10 bases had no gene match. The CDR3 consists of 17 residues. Germline V lookup: CDR1 SGHVS, CDR2 FNYEAQ.

This clone has just a few counts. The rearrangement uses TRBV2 and TRBJ2-5; TRBD2 is a possible D gene (7 bases). This CDR3 region has 13 residues. Trimming removed 6 bases from V and 5 bases from J, with 13 bases in between. Germline assignment: CDR1 SNHLY and CDR2 FYNNEI. CDR3 DNA: TGTGCCAGCAGGCCCAGGGGAGGGGAGACCCAGTACTTC. It translates to CASRPRGGETQYF.

This clone was seen a few times. The V gene is TRBV5-1, the J gene TRBJ2-3; TRBD2 matches 10 bases. The germline CDR1 and CDR2 sequences are SGHRS and YFSETQ. The ends lost 4 bases at V and 1 base at J; junction bases unmatched: 12. This CDR3 is built from 18 residues. Here the CDR3 reads CASSPTSGTQGGTDTQYF. CDR3 coding DNA: TGCGCCAGCAGCCCCACTAGCGGGACCCAGGGAGGCACAGATACGCAGTATTTT.